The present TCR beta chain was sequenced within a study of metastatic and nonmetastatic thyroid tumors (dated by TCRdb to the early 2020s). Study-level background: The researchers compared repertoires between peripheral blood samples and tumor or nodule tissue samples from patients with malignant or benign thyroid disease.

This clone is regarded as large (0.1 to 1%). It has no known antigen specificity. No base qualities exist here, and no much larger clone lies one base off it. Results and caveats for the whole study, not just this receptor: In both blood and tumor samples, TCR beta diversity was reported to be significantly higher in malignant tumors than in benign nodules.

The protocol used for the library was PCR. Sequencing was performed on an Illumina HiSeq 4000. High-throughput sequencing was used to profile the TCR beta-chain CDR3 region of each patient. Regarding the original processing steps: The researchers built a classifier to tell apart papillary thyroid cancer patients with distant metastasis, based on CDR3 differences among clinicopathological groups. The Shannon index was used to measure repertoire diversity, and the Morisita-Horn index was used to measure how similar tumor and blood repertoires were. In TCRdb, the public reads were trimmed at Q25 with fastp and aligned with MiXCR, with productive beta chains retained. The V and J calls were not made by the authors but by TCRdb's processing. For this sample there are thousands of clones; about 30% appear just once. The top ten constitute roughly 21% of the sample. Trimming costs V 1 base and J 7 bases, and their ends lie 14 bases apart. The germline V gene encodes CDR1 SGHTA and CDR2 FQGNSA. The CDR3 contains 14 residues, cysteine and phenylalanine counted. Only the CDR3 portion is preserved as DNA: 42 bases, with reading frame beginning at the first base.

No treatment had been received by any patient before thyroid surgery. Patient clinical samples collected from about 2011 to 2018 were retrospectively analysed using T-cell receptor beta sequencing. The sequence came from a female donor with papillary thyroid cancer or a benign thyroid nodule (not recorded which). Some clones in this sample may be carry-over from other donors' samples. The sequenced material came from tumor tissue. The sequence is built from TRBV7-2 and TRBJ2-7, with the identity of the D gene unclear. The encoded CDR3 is CASSLEQPASEQYF. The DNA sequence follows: TGTGCCAGCAGCTTAGAGCAACCAGCTTCTGAGCAGTACTTC.